Listed below are T cell receptor beta chains from one sample, sequenced in a study of vaccination effects on CD4 cells after COVID-19. These receptors lack a known antigen. Generated by immunoSEQ multiplex PCR, the TCRdb table keeps only in-frame clones and is missing some. The sample records about 27,000 clones, 72% being singletons. Sample: CD4+ T cells from PBMCs cultured with SARS-CoV-2 spike peptides, taken before COVID-19 vaccination. Every receptor here comes from a human donor who received a COVID-19 vaccine. Both conserved end residues are part of each CDR3. Each record gives: J gene, D gene, clone size, V gene, CDR3 DNA, CDR3 protein. D genes are given only for firm matches. The size field is filled for only some rows; it gives once, few, many or a size class.

J gene: TRBJ2-1; D gene: TRBD2; clone size: -; V gene: TRBV7-2; CDR3 DNA: TGTGCCAGCAGCCCGTGGGGGGGGAACTACAATGAGCAGTTCTTC; CDR3 protein: CASSPWGGNYNEQFF
J gene: TRBJ2-7; D gene: -; clone size: once; V gene: TRBV3-1/TRBV3-2; CDR3 DNA: TGTGCCAGCAGCCAGAGACCGGGACCCAACTACGAGCAGTACTTC; CDR3 protein: CASSQRPGPNYEQYF
J gene: TRBJ2-1; D gene: TRBD1; clone size: -; V gene: TRBV7-9; CDR3 DNA: TGTGCCAGCAGCCCCGGGACAGGGAATTCCGATGAGCAGTTCTTC; CDR3 protein: CASSPGTGNSDEQFF
J gene: TRBJ2-1; D gene: -; clone size: -; V gene: TRBV5-4; CDR3 DNA: TGTGCCAGCAGCTTGGACGGGGGCCTGAGCTCCTACAATGAGCAGTTCTTC; CDR3 protein: CASSLDGGLSSYNEQFF
J gene: TRBJ2-5; D gene: -; clone size: -; V gene: TRBV29-1; CDR3 DNA: TGCAGCGTTGACGAAGGTGGAGGGGGGGAGACCCAGTACTTC; CDR3 protein: CSVDEGGGGETQYF
J gene: TRBJ2-2; D gene: -; clone size: -; V gene: TRBV21-1; CDR3 DNA: TGTGCCAGCAGCAAACTGGGACTAGCGGGGTACGGCGGGGAGCTGTTTTTT; CDR3 protein: CASSKLGLAGYGGELFF
J gene: TRBJ1-6; D gene: -; clone size: few; V gene: TRBV5-1; CDR3 DNA: TGCGCCAGCAGCTTTGACCGGGGACCCTCACCCCTCCACTTT; CDR3 protein: CASSFDRGPSPLHF
J gene: TRBJ2-2; D gene: TRBD2; clone size: once; V gene: TRBV9; CDR3 DNA: TGTGCCAGCACCCGGACTAGCGGGGGGGCCACGTCCACCGGGGAGCTGTTTTTT; CDR3 protein: CASTRTSGGATSTGELFF
J gene: TRBJ2-7; D gene: -; clone size: -; V gene: TRBV3-1/TRBV3-2; CDR3 DNA: TGTGCCAGCAGCCAGGGCCTGGGGCAGTACTTC; CDR3 protein: CASSQGLGQYF
J gene: TRBJ2-7; D gene: TRBD2; clone size: -; V gene: TRBV20-1; CDR3 DNA: TGCAGTGCTAGTGGACTAGGCCGCTACGAGCAGTACTTC; CDR3 protein: CSASGLGRYEQYF
J gene: TRBJ2-3; D gene: TRBD2; clone size: -; V gene: TRBV7-9; CDR3 DNA: TGTGCCAGCAGTTTCGTCGGGGGGGAAGAAACAGATACGCAGTATTTT; CDR3 protein: CASSFVGGEETDTQYF
J gene: TRBJ1-3; D gene: -; clone size: -; V gene: TRBV4-2; CDR3 DNA: TGTGCCAGCAGCCAAGCCCCCCTCGGCAGGGAAAACACCATATATTTT; CDR3 protein: CASSQAPLGRENTIYF
J gene: TRBJ1-2; D gene: -; clone size: -; V gene: TRBV11-1; CDR3 DNA: TGTGCCAGCAGCTCCGGGACAACCACATATGGCTACACCTTC; CDR3 protein: CASSSGTTTYGYTF
J gene: TRBJ1-5; D gene: -; clone size: few; V gene: TRBV6-6; CDR3 DNA: TGTGCCAGCAGTGTGGGGAGGGTCAGCAATCAGCCCCAGCATTTT; CDR3 protein: CASSVGRVSNQPQHF
J gene: TRBJ2-1; D gene: -; clone size: once; V gene: TRBV11-2; CDR3 DNA: TGTGCCAGCAGCTTACTCTACAGGTCGAATGAGCAGTTCTTC; CDR3 protein: CASSLLYRSNEQFF
J gene: TRBJ2-3; D gene: -; clone size: once; V gene: TRBV19; CDR3 DNA: TGTGCCACCCCCCCAACAGATACGCAGTATTTT; CDR3 protein: CATPPTDTQYF
J gene: TRBJ2-1; D gene: TRBD2; clone size: -; V gene: TRBV7-6; CDR3 DNA: TGTGCCAGCAGTCTATACCCCGGGACTAGCGGGAGGGCTGGCTCCTACAATGAGCAGTTCTTC; CDR3 protein: CASSLYPGTSGRAGSYNEQFF
J gene: TRBJ2-1; D gene: TRBD2; clone size: -; V gene: TRBV5-6; CDR3 DNA: TGTGCCAGCAGCGGGGCGGGGGACTCCTACAATGAGCAGTTCTTC; CDR3 protein: CASSGAGDSYNEQFF
J gene: TRBJ1-4; D gene: -; clone size: -; V gene: TRBV12-3/TRBV12-4; CDR3 DNA: TGTGCCAGCAGTCCGAAGGGCCAACTGTTTTTT; CDR3 protein: CASSPKGQLFF
J gene: TRBJ1-2; D gene: -; clone size: -; V gene: TRBV4-1; CDR3 DNA: TGCGCCAGCAGCCAAGAGGACACGAGGGATGGCTACACCTTC; CDR3 protein: CASSQEDTRDGYTF
J gene: TRBJ2-2; D gene: -; clone size: -; V gene: TRBV6-5; CDR3 DNA: TGTGCCAGCAGTTACTCGACGGTCAGGGGGGCCGGGGAGCTGTTTTTT; CDR3 protein: CASSYSTVRGAGELFF
J gene: TRBJ1-5; D gene: -; clone size: -; V gene: TRBV4-1; CDR3 DNA: TGCGCCAGCAGCCATACTGGACACCGAGAACCATATAGCAATCAGCCCCAGCATTTT; CDR3 protein: CASSHTGHREPYSNQPQHF
J gene: TRBJ1-1; D gene: -; clone size: -; V gene: TRBV5-1; CDR3 DNA: TGCGCCAGCAGCTTGGGGCAAGAAGCTTTCTTT; CDR3 protein: CASSLGQEAFF
J gene: TRBJ1-3; D gene: TRBD1; clone size: -; V gene: TRBV5-4; CDR3 DNA: TGTGCCAGCAGCATCTTGGGACAGGGGGCAGACACCATATATTTT; CDR3 protein: CASSILGQGADTIYF
J gene: TRBJ1-3; D gene: -; clone size: -; V gene: TRBV6-5; CDR3 DNA: TGTGCCAGCAGTCCAGGTGCTTCTGGAAACACCATATATTTT; CDR3 protein: CASSPGASGNTIYF
J gene: TRBJ2-1; D gene: TRBD2; clone size: -; V gene: TRBV11-3; CDR3 DNA: TGTGCCAGCAGTATGAGACTAGCGGGAGTTGAGCAGTTCTTC; CDR3 protein: CASSMRLAGVEQFF
J gene: TRBJ1-5; D gene: TRBD1; clone size: -; V gene: TRBV6-6; CDR3 DNA: TGTGCCAGCAGTTACCCGGGACAGGGCGATCTGACCCAGCATTTT; CDR3 protein: CASSYPGQGDLTQHF
J gene: TRBJ2-1; D gene: -; clone size: -; V gene: TRBV18; CDR3 DNA: TGTGCCAGCTCACCACCCTCCACAGGGATGAGGGCCAATGAGCAGTTCTTC; CDR3 protein: CASSPPSTGMRANEQFF
J gene: TRBJ1-2; D gene: -; clone size: -; V gene: TRBV19; CDR3 DNA: TGTGCCAGTAGTCGGAACAGGGAACTCTCCTATGGCTACACCTTC; CDR3 protein: CASSRNRELSYGYTF
J gene: TRBJ2-7; D gene: TRBD2; clone size: -; V gene: TRBV3-1/TRBV3-2; CDR3 DNA: TGTGCCAGCAGCCAAGGGACGCGGGGGGTATCCTACGAGCAGTACTTC; CDR3 protein: CASSQGTRGVSYEQYF
J gene: TRBJ1-1; D gene: TRBD1; clone size: -; V gene: TRBV30; CDR3 DNA: TGTGCCTGGAGTCTAAAGGGGGCTCCTGAAGCTTTCTTT; CDR3 protein: CAWSLKGAPEAFF
J gene: TRBJ2-7; D gene: -; clone size: -; V gene: TRBV5-5; CDR3 DNA: TGTGCCAGCAGCCCCACATCAGGGGAGCAGTACTTC; CDR3 protein: CASSPTSGEQYF
J gene: TRBJ2-7; D gene: -; clone size: -; V gene: TRBV7-8; CDR3 DNA: TGTGCCAGCAGCTTAGCCCGTCACCCCTACGAGCAGTACTTC; CDR3 protein: CASSLARHPYEQYF
J gene: TRBJ2-7; D gene: TRBD2; clone size: -; V gene: TRBV5-1; CDR3 DNA: TGCGCCAGCAGCGGAAGCGGGGGTCTTTCCTACGAGCAGTACTTC; CDR3 protein: CASSGSGGLSYEQYF
J gene: TRBJ2-3; D gene: TRBD2; clone size: -; V gene: TRBV5-4; CDR3 DNA: TGTGCCAGCAGCTTTTACGGGAGGGGAACAGATACGCAGTATTTT; CDR3 protein: CASSFYGRGTDTQYF
J gene: TRBJ2-3; D gene: -; clone size: -; V gene: TRBV3-1/TRBV3-2; CDR3 DNA: TGTGCCAGCAGCCCTAGCACAGATACGCAGTATTTT; CDR3 protein: CASSPSTDTQYF
J gene: TRBJ1-5; D gene: TRBD1; clone size: -; V gene: TRBV5-1; CDR3 DNA: TGCGCCAGCAGAGGACAGGAAGATCAGCCCCAGCATTTT; CDR3 protein: CASRGQEDQPQHF
J gene: TRBJ2-3; D gene: -; clone size: -; V gene: TRBV1; CDR3 DNA: TGCACCAGCAGCCATCTGGGCGGGGGACACACAGATACGCAGTATTTT; CDR3 protein: CTSSHLGGGHTDTQYF
J gene: TRBJ2-3; D gene: TRBD2; clone size: -; V gene: TRBV5-1; CDR3 DNA: TGCGCCAGCCCCCGACTAGCACAAGATACGCAGTATTTT; CDR3 protein: CASPRLAQDTQYF
J gene: TRBJ1-3; D gene: -; clone size: few; V gene: TRBV5-1; CDR3 DNA: TGCGCCAGCGGACCGGGACATGGAAACACCATATATTTT; CDR3 protein: CASGPGHGNTIYF
J gene: TRBJ2-5; D gene: -; clone size: few; V gene: TRBV14; CDR3 DNA: TGTGCCAGCAGCCCTATTCCGGAGCGCAGGGAGACCCAGTACTTC; CDR3 protein: CASSPIPERRETQYF
J gene: TRBJ1-1; D gene: -; clone size: -; V gene: TRBV7-9; CDR3 DNA: TGTGCCAGCAGCCCAGGACGGGACACTGAAGCTTTCTTT; CDR3 protein: CASSPGRDTEAFF
J gene: TRBJ2-3; D gene: TRBD2; clone size: -; V gene: TRBV4-1; CDR3 DNA: TGCGCCAGCAGCCGAAGTCCTCCCGGGACTAGCGGGAAATTAGATACGCAGTATTTT; CDR3 protein: CASSRSPPGTSGKLDTQYF
J gene: TRBJ1-5; D gene: -; clone size: -; V gene: TRBV6-1; CDR3 DNA: TGTGCCAGCAGTGAACAGGGGATCTATCAGCCCCAGCATTTT; CDR3 protein: CASSEQGIYQPQHF
J gene: TRBJ2-3; D gene: TRBD1; clone size: -; V gene: TRBV29-1; CDR3 DNA: TGCAGCGTTGTTGGCCTAGGGGGCAGCACAGATACGCAGTATTTT; CDR3 protein: CSVVGLGGSTDTQYF
J gene: TRBJ2-7; D gene: TRBD1; clone size: -; V gene: TRBV6-6; CDR3 DNA: TGTGCCAGCAGTACGACAGGGACCTACGAGCAGTACTTC; CDR3 protein: CASSTTGTYEQYF
J gene: TRBJ1-2; D gene: -; clone size: -; V gene: TRBV9; CDR3 DNA: TGTGCCAGCAGCCCCGGTGACGGAGTCGGCTACACCTTC; CDR3 protein: CASSPGDGVGYTF
J gene: TRBJ2-1; D gene: -; clone size: -; V gene: TRBV5-1; CDR3 DNA: TGCGCCAGCAGCTTGGCGGGGCAGATTACTTACAATGAGCAGTTCTTC; CDR3 protein: CASSLAGQITYNEQFF
J gene: TRBJ1-2; D gene: -; clone size: few; V gene: TRBV6-1; CDR3 DNA: TGTGCCAGCAGTGAACTGGGACAACTCGGGAACAACTATGGCTACACCTTC; CDR3 protein: CASSELGQLGNNYGYTF